This T cell receptor beta chain was profiled in a study of blood T cell repertoires in COVID-19 (dated by TCRdb to between 2020 and 2021). General notes on the study: Collaborator samples came from the United States, Italy and Spain and covered acute and convalescent phases of COVID-19. The material from the prospective study consisted of cDNA or gDNA derived from T cells, B-cell-depleted T cells, or PBMCs. Deeply sampled blood TCRbeta repertoires from subjects exposed to, actively infected with, or recovered from COVID-19 were included in the dataset. A freely available public database, intended as a resource for researchers studying the immune response to SARS-CoV-2, is where the repertoires were released. Samples were obtained from the ongoing ImmuneRACE study (first 160 participants) and from over 1,000 subjects provided by 6 global collaborators. Nearly every sample came with metadata listing a de-identified subject ID, COVID-19 status, age in years and sex. Where available, HLA class I and class II types were obtained from metadata supplied by the sample provider rather than from assay-based typing. Paper-wide results and their limitations: The quantity of clinical and demographic metadata differed by source and by participant and was supplied without curation.

As for this clone: This clone's antigen is unknown. It has no much larger one-base neighbor in the sample; base qualities were not kept.

The immunoSEQ Assay, a bias-controlled multiplex PCR, was used to amplify TCRbeta CDR3 regions from genomic DNA. Per the authors' processing: The number of nucleated cells in each sample was estimated from the amplification of reference gene primers within the assay. To quantify the absolute abundance of each unique TCRbeta CDR3 rearrangement, sequence reads were collapsed and filtered. For each sample, productive Simpson clonality was calculated as the square root of Simpson's diversity index over productive rearrangements. Here the immuneACCESS table is served through TCRdb, limited to in-frame sequences with V and J called. Missing clones are a known gap in these copies; in checked studies unresolved V genes cover under half, and the rest lacks a known reason. Clone size and V and J calls were adopted from that table, with D and trimming inferred from the DNA. This sample has around 65,000 clones in its table, and under 85% of those were observed once. The ten top clones hold just over 20% of the sample.

The CDR3 holds 16 amino acids from the cysteine to the phenylalanine. Only the CDR3 region is kept as DNA, spanning 48 bases read in frame from base 1. Reading the germline V gene gives CDR1 MGHRA and CDR2 YSYEKL. The germline V and J ends show losses of 2 bases and 8 bases respectively, and no gene match explains 10 bases of the junction. Collaborating institutions collected whole blood in K2EDTA tubes following their own protocols. For TCRbeta analysis, collaborator samples were shipped as frozen whole blood, as isolated PBMCs, or as DNA extracted from either sample type. The sequencing sample was made of peripheral blood. The sequence was obtained from a woman aged 80 or over with active or convalescent COVID-19. The chain joins TRBV4-1 to TRBJ1-4; 8 of the junction bases match TRBD1. CDR3 sequence: CASSQRAGTGEEKLFF. DNA sequence: TGCGCCAGCAGCCAACGGGCCGGGACAGGAGAAGAAAAACTGTTTTTT.